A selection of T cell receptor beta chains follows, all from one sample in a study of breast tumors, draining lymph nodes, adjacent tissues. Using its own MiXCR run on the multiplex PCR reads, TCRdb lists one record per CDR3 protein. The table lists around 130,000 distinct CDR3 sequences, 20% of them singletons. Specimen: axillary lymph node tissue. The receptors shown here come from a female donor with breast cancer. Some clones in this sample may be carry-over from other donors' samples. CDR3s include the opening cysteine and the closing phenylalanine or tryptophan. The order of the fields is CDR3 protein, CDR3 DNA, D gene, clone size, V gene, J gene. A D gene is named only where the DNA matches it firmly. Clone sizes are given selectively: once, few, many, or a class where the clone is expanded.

cdr3_aa: CASSEDFTGQETQYF
cdr3_nt: TGTGCCAGCAGTGAAGACTTCACAGGCCAAGAGACCCAGTACTTC
d_call: .
clone_size: many
v_call: TRBV2
j_call: TRBJ2-5

cdr3_aa: CASSERWLSNTGKLFF
cdr3_nt: TGTGCCAGCAGTGAAAGGTGGCTTTCGAACACCGGGAAGCTGTTTTTT
d_call: .
clone_size: .
v_call: TRBV6-1
j_call: TRBJ2-2

cdr3_aa: CASSRDLGSPLHF
cdr3_nt: TGCGCCAGCAGTCGGGACTTGGGGTCACCCCTCCACTTT
d_call: .
clone_size: many
v_call: TRBV10-1
j_call: TRBJ1-6

cdr3_aa: CATKRELNTDTQYF
cdr3_nt: TGTGCCACCAAGCGGGAGTTGAACACAGATACGCAGTATTTT
d_call: TRBD2
clone_size: many
v_call: TRBV6-5
j_call: TRBJ2-3

cdr3_aa: CASRSGTEGGKLFF
cdr3_nt: TGTGCCAGCAGAAGTGGGACAGAGGGCGGAAAACTGTTTTTT
d_call: TRBD1
clone_size: .
v_call: TRBV12-3/TRBV12-4
j_call: TRBJ1-4

cdr3_aa: CASSEGDRDNGYTF
cdr3_nt: TGTGCCAGCAGTGAAGGGGACAGGGATAATGGCTACACCTTC
d_call: TRBD1
clone_size: .
v_call: TRBV6-1
j_call: TRBJ1-2

cdr3_aa: CASNGPGATDTQYF
cdr3_nt: TGTGCCAGCAACGGGCCAGGGGCGACGGATACGCAGTATTTT
d_call: .
clone_size: many
v_call: TRBV7-8
j_call: TRBJ2-3

cdr3_aa: CASSPARGSEKTGRNTEAFF
cdr3_nt: TGTGCCAGCAGTCCTGCCCGAGGGAGCGAGAAGACAGGAAGGAACACTGAAGCTTTCTTT
d_call: .
clone_size: .
v_call: TRBV12-3/TRBV12-4
j_call: TRBJ1-1

cdr3_aa: CSAASLAGGLKNEQFF
cdr3_nt: TGCAGTGCTGCGTCGCTAGCGGGAGGCCTTAAGAATGAGCAGTTCTTC
d_call: TRBD2
clone_size: few
v_call: TRBV20-1
j_call: TRBJ2-1

cdr3_aa: CASGGGSEQYF
cdr3_nt: TGCGCCAGCGGCGGAGGTTCCGAGCAGTACTTC
d_call: .
clone_size: many
v_call: TRBV10-2
j_call: TRBJ2-7

cdr3_aa: CASGSTGELFF
cdr3_nt: TGCGCCAGCGGAAGCACCGGGGAGCTGTTTTTT
d_call: .
clone_size: .
v_call: TRBV10-1
j_call: TRBJ2-2

cdr3_aa: CASSYSSPVNYGYTF
cdr3_nt: TGTGCCAGCAGTTATAGCTCCCCAGTCAACTATGGCTACACCTTC
d_call: .
clone_size: many
v_call: TRBV6-2/TRBV6-3
j_call: TRBJ1-2

cdr3_aa: CASSQDVTPTNEKLFF
cdr3_nt: TGTGCCAGCAGCCAAGATGTGACACCAACTAATGAAAAACTGTTTTTT
d_call: .
clone_size: .
v_call: TRBV3-1
j_call: TRBJ1-4

cdr3_aa: CASLGQNTDTQYF
cdr3_nt: TGTGCCAGCTTAGGACAGAACACAGATACGCAGTATTTT
d_call: .
clone_size: few
v_call: TRBV5-4
j_call: TRBJ2-3

cdr3_aa: CASSFRGETQYF
cdr3_nt: TGTGCCAGCAGCTTCAGGGGCGAGACCCAGTACTTC
d_call: .
clone_size: many
v_call: TRBV2
j_call: TRBJ2-5

cdr3_aa: CASTGRNLRGGNQPQHF
cdr3_nt: TGTGCCAGTACCGGACGGAACCTGAGGGGGGGCAATCAGCCCCAGCATTTT
d_call: .
clone_size: once
v_call: TRBV19
j_call: TRBJ1-5

cdr3_aa: CASSTRQGYNEQFF
cdr3_nt: TGTGCCAGCAGCACGAGACAGGGTTACAATGAGCAGTTCTTC
d_call: TRBD1
clone_size: .
v_call: TRBV5-4
j_call: TRBJ2-1

cdr3_aa: CASSPLLGTDTQYF
cdr3_nt: TGTGCCAGCAGTCCCCTCCTTGGCACAGATACGCAGTATTTT
d_call: .
clone_size: .
v_call: TRBV28
j_call: TRBJ2-3

cdr3_aa: CAIRLDGSYEQYF
cdr3_nt: TGTGCCATCAGGCTCGACGGGTCCTACGAGCAGTACTTC
d_call: .
clone_size: many
v_call: TRBV10-3
j_call: TRBJ2-7

cdr3_aa: CSASPSTGESDQPQHF
cdr3_nt: TGCAGTGCTAGTCCCTCGACAGGGGAAAGCGATCAGCCCCAGCATTTT
d_call: TRBD1
clone_size: many
v_call: TRBV20-1
j_call: TRBJ1-5

cdr3_aa: CASSQWTFSGNTIYF
cdr3_nt: TGTGCCAGCAGTCAATGGACTTTCTCTGGAAACACCATATATTTT
d_call: .
clone_size: .
v_call: TRBV6-2/TRBV6-3
j_call: TRBJ1-3

cdr3_aa: CASSFHWTGGSGNTIYF
cdr3_nt: TGTGCCAGCAGTTTCCATTGGACAGGGGGCTCTGGAAACACCATATATTTT
d_call: TRBD1
clone_size: few
v_call: TRBV6-7
j_call: TRBJ1-3

cdr3_aa: CASSESGSASNYGYTF
cdr3_nt: TGTGCCAGCAGTGAATCAGGATCAGCCTCTAACTATGGCTACACCTTC
d_call: .
clone_size: many
v_call: TRBV25-1
j_call: TRBJ1-2

cdr3_aa: CASSPLQGTAFGKLFF
cdr3_nt: TGTGCCAGCAGCCCCCTACAGGGAACGGCCTTCGGAAAACTGTTTTTT
d_call: .
clone_size: many
v_call: TRBV7-9
j_call: TRBJ1-4

cdr3_aa: CSARPSGAGNYGYTF
cdr3_nt: TGCAGTGCTAGACCTTCGGGAGCGGGGAACTATGGCTACACCTTC
d_call: .
clone_size: .
v_call: TRBV20-1
j_call: TRBJ1-2

cdr3_aa: CASSPRDRAETQYF
cdr3_nt: TGTGCCAGCAGTCCCCGGGACAGGGCTGAGACCCAGTACTTC
d_call: TRBD1
clone_size: many
v_call: TRBV12-3/TRBV12-4
j_call: TRBJ2-5

cdr3_aa: CATTDGFRETQYF
cdr3_nt: TGTGCCACCACCGACGGGTTTCGAGAGACCCAGTACTTC
d_call: .
clone_size: many
v_call: TRBV24-1
j_call: TRBJ2-5

cdr3_aa: CASVETGGLNEQFF
cdr3_nt: TGTGCCAGCGTCGAGACAGGGGGCCTCAATGAGCAGTTCTTC
d_call: TRBD1
clone_size: .
v_call: TRBV6-2/TRBV6-3
j_call: TRBJ2-1

cdr3_aa: CASSWGVKTYEQYF
cdr3_nt: TGTGCCAGCAGCTGGGGAGTTAAAACCTACGAGCAGTACTTC
d_call: .
clone_size: many
v_call: TRBV7-2
j_call: TRBJ2-7

cdr3_aa: CSALVLAGAHEQFF
cdr3_nt: TGCAGTGCTCTTGTGCTAGCGGGGGCCCATGAGCAGTTCTTC
d_call: TRBD2
clone_size: many
v_call: TRBV20-1
j_call: TRBJ2-1

cdr3_aa: CASGGQGNSQPQHF
cdr3_nt: TGTGCCAGCGGGGGACAGGGCAATTCACAGCCCCAGCATTTT
d_call: TRBD1
clone_size: many
v_call: TRBV12-3/TRBV12-4
j_call: TRBJ1-5

cdr3_aa: CASSGGGAGETQYF
cdr3_nt: TGCGCCAGCAGCGGCGGGGGGGCAGGGGAGACCCAGTACTTC
d_call: TRBD2
clone_size: many
v_call: TRBV5-1
j_call: TRBJ2-5

cdr3_aa: CATSREGATDTQYF
cdr3_nt: TGTGCCACCAGCAGAGAAGGAGCCACAGATACGCAGTATTTT
d_call: .
clone_size: many
v_call: TRBV15
j_call: TRBJ2-3

cdr3_aa: CASSLAGRYTGELFF
cdr3_nt: TGTGCCAGCAGTTTAGCGGGCCGATACACCGGGGAGCTGTTTTTT
d_call: .
clone_size: many
v_call: TRBV12-3/TRBV12-4
j_call: TRBJ2-2

cdr3_aa: CSATENGYTF
cdr3_nt: TGCAGTGCTACAGAAAATGGCTACACCTTC
d_call: .
clone_size: many
v_call: TRBV20-1
j_call: TRBJ1-2

cdr3_aa: CASSIVWRGPYSNQPQHF
cdr3_nt: TGTGCCAGCAGTATAGTCTGGAGGGGACCGTATAGCAATCAGCCCCAGCATTTT
d_call: .
clone_size: .
v_call: TRBV28
j_call: TRBJ1-5

cdr3_aa: CASSLNRLAGEQYF
cdr3_nt: TGTGCCAGCAGCTTAAACCGACTAGCCGGCGAGCAGTACTTC
d_call: TRBD2
clone_size: many
v_call: TRBV7-2
j_call: TRBJ2-7

cdr3_aa: CASSLAGQNYGYTF
cdr3_nt: TGTGCCAGCTCACTGGCAGGGCAAAACTATGGCTACACCTTC
d_call: .
clone_size: .
v_call: TRBV18
j_call: TRBJ1-2

cdr3_aa: CASRRQGTGRTEAFF
cdr3_nt: TGTGCCAGCAGGCGACAGGGAACAGGACGGACTGAAGCTTTCTTT
d_call: TRBD1
clone_size: few
v_call: TRBV7-9
j_call: TRBJ1-1

cdr3_aa: CASSWSGGGNPNEQYF
cdr3_nt: TGTGCCAGCAGCTGGAGCGGCGGGGGAAATCCCAACGAGCAGTACTTC
d_call: TRBD2
clone_size: many
v_call: TRBV5-6
j_call: TRBJ2-7

cdr3_aa: CASSEALPDTQYF
cdr3_nt: TGTGCCAGCAGTGAAGCGCTTCCAGATACGCAGTATTTT
d_call: .
clone_size: .
v_call: TRBV2
j_call: TRBJ2-3

cdr3_aa: CASSLNPRPQHF
cdr3_nt: TGCGCCAGCAGCCTCAATCCCCGGCCCCAGCATTTT
d_call: .
clone_size: many
v_call: TRBV4-1
j_call: TRBJ1-5

cdr3_aa: CASRVGADTDTQYF
cdr3_nt: TGTGCCAGCCGAGTAGGGGCTGATACAGATACGCAGTATTTT
d_call: .
clone_size: few
v_call: TRBV27
j_call: TRBJ2-3

cdr3_aa: CASSSPRGSSYEQYF
cdr3_nt: TGTGCCAGCAGTTCTCCCAGGGGAAGCTCCTACGAGCAGTACTTC
d_call: .
clone_size: many
v_call: TRBV6-5
j_call: TRBJ2-7

cdr3_aa: CASSLAGTGRGKLFF
cdr3_nt: TGTGCCAGCAGCCTAGCCGGGACAGGGCGGGGAAAACTGTTTTTT
d_call: TRBD1
clone_size: .
v_call: TRBV5-4
j_call: TRBJ1-4

cdr3_aa: CATFGQENSPLHF
cdr3_nt: TGTGCCACCTTCGGACAGGAAAATTCACCCCTCCACTTT
d_call: TRBD1
clone_size: many
v_call: TRBV6-2/TRBV6-3
j_call: TRBJ1-6

cdr3_aa: CARPSGSGANVLTF
cdr3_nt: TGTGCGCGGCCATCAGGCTCTGGGGCCAACGTCCTGACTTTC
d_call: .
clone_size: once
v_call: TRBV30
j_call: TRBJ2-6

cdr3_aa: CSARRWDTEAFF
cdr3_nt: TGCAGTGCTAGAAGGTGGGACACTGAAGCTTTCTTT
d_call: .
clone_size: .
v_call: TRBV20-1
j_call: TRBJ1-1

cdr3_aa: CSAIIPGGQETQYF
cdr3_nt: TGCAGTGCGATAATCCCGGGGGGCCAAGAGACCCAGTACTTC
d_call: TRBD2
clone_size: many
v_call: TRBV20-1
j_call: TRBJ2-5

cdr3_aa: CASSQGLSETQYF
cdr3_nt: TGTGCCAGCAGCCAGGGACTTTCGGAGACCCAGTACTTC
d_call: .
clone_size: many
v_call: TRBV3-1
j_call: TRBJ2-5

cdr3_aa: CASSSISTDTQYF
cdr3_nt: TGTGCCAGCAGTTCGATTTCAACAGATACGCAGTATTTT
d_call: .
clone_size: many
v_call: TRBV6-6
j_call: TRBJ2-3

cdr3_aa: CASSPGQPNNSPLHF
cdr3_nt: TGTGCCAGCAGCCCGGGACAACCTAATAATTCACCCCTCCACTTT
d_call: .
clone_size: many
v_call: TRBV5-4
j_call: TRBJ1-6

cdr3_aa: CASSPALTDTQYF
cdr3_nt: TGTGCCAGCAGCCCAGCTCTTACAGATACGCAGTATTTT
d_call: .
clone_size: many
v_call: TRBV9
j_call: TRBJ2-3